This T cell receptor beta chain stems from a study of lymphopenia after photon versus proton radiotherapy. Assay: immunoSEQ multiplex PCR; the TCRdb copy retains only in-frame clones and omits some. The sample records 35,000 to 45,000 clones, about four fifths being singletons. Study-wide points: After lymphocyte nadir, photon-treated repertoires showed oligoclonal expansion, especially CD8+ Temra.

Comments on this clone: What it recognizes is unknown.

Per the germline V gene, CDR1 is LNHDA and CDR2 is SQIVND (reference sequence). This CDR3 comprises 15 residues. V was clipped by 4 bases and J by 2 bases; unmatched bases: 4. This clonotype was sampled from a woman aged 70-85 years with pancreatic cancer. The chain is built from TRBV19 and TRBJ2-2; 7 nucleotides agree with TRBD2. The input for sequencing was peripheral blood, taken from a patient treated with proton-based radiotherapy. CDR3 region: CASSTTGGNTGELFF. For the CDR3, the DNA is TGTGCCAGTAGTACCACGGGGGGAAACACCGGGGAGCTGTTTTTT. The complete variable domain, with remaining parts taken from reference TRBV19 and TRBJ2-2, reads DGGITQSPKYLFRKEGQNVTLSCEQNLNHDAMYWYRQDPGQGLRLIYYSQIVNDFQKGDIAEGYSVSREKKESFPLTVTSAQKNPTAFYLCASSTTGGNTGELFFGEGSRLTVL.